This T cell receptor beta chain appears in the sequencing data of a study of cytotoxic CD8 clonotypes in ibrutinib-treated CLL. Study in general: Researchers reported approximately twelve relapsed/refractory and 15 treatment-naive patients, fewer than 18 of them IGHV unmutated.

Depth targeted 1 in 200,000 to 1 in 1 million T cells, averaging roughly 9.3x coverage per clonotype. The table came from immunoSEQ multiplex PCR; TCRdb's copy has only in-frame clones and leaves some out. The sample includes 250,000 to 350,000 clones, 76% seen only once; the top ten take about 5.7%. Extraction of around 2.2 micrograms of genomic DNA from cryopreserved PBMCs supplied material for TCR beta libraries. A word on this clone: Its antigen remains unknown.

The CDR3 contains 14 residues. Between the trimmed V and J ends, which lost 1 base and 6 bases, there was a span of 12 bases. Germline V lookup: CDR1 SQVTM, CDR2 ANQGSEA. Study conclusions and caveats: Researchers report that baseline clonality outpaced age-matched healthy donors and tracked circulating CD8+ T-cell counts.

V usage is TRBV29-1 and J usage is TRBJ2-2; possible D gene TRBD2, 6 bases. Sample: PBMCs, taken at disease progression, from a patient treated with ibrutinib. The sequence derives from a human donor with chronic lymphocytic leukemia. CDR3 DNA sequence: TGCAGCGTTGAAGTACAACTAGCAGCCGGGGAGCTGTTTTTT. Amino acid sequence: CSVEVQLAAGELFF.